This TCR beta chain was obtained from a study of blood T cell repertoires in COVID-19. The overall study: Acute and convalescent COVID-19 specimens originated in the United States, Italy and Spain. From T cells, B-cell-depleted T cells, or PBMCs came the material, which was cDNA or gDNA.

Original processing notes: Cell counts per sample came from amplifying reference gene primers. Produced via immunoSEQ multiplex PCR; TCRdb's table is partial and in-frame only. The D gene and trimming were derived from the DNA, and the V and J assignments and clone size from that table. The sample includes a few hundred thousand clones, about 91% of them seen just once. V trimming: 10 bases; J trimming: 0 bases; junction bases outside the gene matches: 12. The V gene's germline CDR1 is MDHEN and CDR2 SYDVKM. The length of the CDR3 is 18 residues. V usage is TRBV28 and J usage is TRBJ2-6; 10 bases fit TRBD2. The clonotype originates from a woman between 25 and 40 years old who had recovered from COVID-19. The sample taken for sequencing was peripheral blood. The CDR3 protein is CATSWSGGVSSGANVLTF. DNA of the CDR3: TGTGCCACCAGCTGGAGCGGGGGGGTGAGCTCTGGGGCCAACGTCCTGACTTTC.